This TCR beta chain comes out of a study of shared clonotypes between healthy human individuals. The naive CD8 fraction comprised CD45RO-negative cells positively selected for CCR7 and excluded terminally differentiated effector memory CD45RA+ cells. Turning to this clone: Its antigen is still unknown.

Between the trimmed V and J ends, which lost 3 bases and 2 bases, there was a span of 9 bases. The CDR3 is 13 amino acids. In germline, CDR1 is SGHKS, CDR2 YYEKEE (reference sequence). Overall study results and limits: Clonotypes which were not shared had lower generation probabilities than clonotypes that all four donors shared.

Each PCR replicate from the sorted subsets contained about 200 ng DNA, which is 30,000 or so T cell genomes. The repertoire was sequenced with immunoSEQ multiplex PCR; TCRdb's copy has only in-frame clones and lacks some. Of 1.5 million to 2.5 million clones listed, just under 95% were seen once; the top ten hold less than 1.5%. The sequenced sample consisted of naive CD8+ T cells sorted from blood. This TCR derives from a man between 18 and 35 years old in good health. The rearrangement links TRBV5-5 to TRBJ2-7, with TRBD2 as a possible D gene (6 bases). CDR3 DNA sequence: TGTGCCAGCAGCTGGGACTTCCCCTACGAGCAGTACTTC. Translating gives CASSWDFPYEQYF.